This TCR beta chain was obtained from a study of lymphopenia after photon versus proton radiotherapy. About this clone: Its antigen is unknown.

Some clones are missing from TCRdb's copy, which holds only in-frame ones; the method was immunoSEQ multiplex PCR. The sample holds more than 70,000 clones, 65% to 85% seen once. Study-wide results and limits: After the lymphocyte nadir, photon-treated repertoires showed oligoclonal expansion, especially of CD8+ Temra cells.

The sample in question was peripheral blood, obtained from a patient treated with proton-based radiotherapy. This receptor was identified in a man between 60 and 70 years old with pancreatic cancer.

The CDR3, as DNA: TGTGCCAGCAGCGTATGGCAGGGGTCTAGCACAGATACGCAGTATTTT. Translated: CASSVWQGSSTDTQYF. The chain is built from TRBV9 and TRBJ2-3, with D perhaps matching TRBD1 (6 bases). This CDR3 spans 16 amino acids. Trimming took off 1 base at V and 0 bases at J, with 12 bases between the two ends. Germline-derived CDR1 and CDR2 are SGDLS and YYNGEE.